The clone carrying this T cell receptor beta chain came up once. The antigen remains unidentified. The sample belongs to a study of identifying expanded T cells in peripheral blood. The study, taken as a whole, reports: Two-week clone count variance significantly increased as total template count grew. Technical replicates showed around 1.2 changed clones; two weeks roughly 16; four weeks 19.

TCRdb's copy holds only in-frame clones and misses some; the assay was immunoSEQ multiplex PCR. The sample records roughly 100,000 clones, approximately 89% being singletons. Sequencing was performed on blood. This clonotype was obtained from a person between 18 and 75 years old in good health.

Here the CDR3 DNA reads TGTGCCAGCAGCTCCACGCCAGGGCATGAGCAGTTCTTC. Residues: CASSSTPGHEQFF. V usage is TRBV13 and J usage is TRBJ2-1; the D gene is possibly TRBD1 (5 bases). Germline V CDR1 and CDR2: PRHDT, FYEKMQ (reference sequence). V lost 4 bases to trimming and J lost 8 bases, with 12 bases between them. There are 13 residues in the CDR3. The complete variable domain, with remaining parts taken from reference TRBV13 and TRBJ2-1, reads AAGVIQSPRHLIKEKRETATLKCYPIPRHDTVYWYQQGPGQDPQFLISFYEKMQSDKGSIPDRFSAQQFSDYHSELNMSSLELGDSALYFCASSSTPGHEQFFGPGTRLTVL.